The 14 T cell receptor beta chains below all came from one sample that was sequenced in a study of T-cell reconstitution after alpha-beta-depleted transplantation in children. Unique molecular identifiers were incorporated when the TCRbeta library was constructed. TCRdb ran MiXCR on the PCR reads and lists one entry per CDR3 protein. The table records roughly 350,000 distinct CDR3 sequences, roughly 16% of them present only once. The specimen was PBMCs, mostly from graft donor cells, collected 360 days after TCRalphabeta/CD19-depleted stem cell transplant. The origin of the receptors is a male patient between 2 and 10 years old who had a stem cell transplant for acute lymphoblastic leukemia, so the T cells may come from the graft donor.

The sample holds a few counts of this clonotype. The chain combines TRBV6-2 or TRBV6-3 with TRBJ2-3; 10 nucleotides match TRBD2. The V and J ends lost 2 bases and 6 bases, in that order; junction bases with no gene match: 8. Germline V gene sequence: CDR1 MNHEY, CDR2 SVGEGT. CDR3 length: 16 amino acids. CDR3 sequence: CASSYEASGRWDTQYF. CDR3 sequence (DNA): TGTGCCAGCAGTTACGAGGCTAGCGGGAGATGGGATACGCAGTATTTT.

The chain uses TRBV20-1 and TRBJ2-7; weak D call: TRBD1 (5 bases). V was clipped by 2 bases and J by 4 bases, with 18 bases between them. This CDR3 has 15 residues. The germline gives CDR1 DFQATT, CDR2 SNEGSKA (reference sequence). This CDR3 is CSARQIRAYLYEQYF. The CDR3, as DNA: TGCAGTGCTAGACAGATCAGGGCATACTTGTACGAGCAGTACTTC.

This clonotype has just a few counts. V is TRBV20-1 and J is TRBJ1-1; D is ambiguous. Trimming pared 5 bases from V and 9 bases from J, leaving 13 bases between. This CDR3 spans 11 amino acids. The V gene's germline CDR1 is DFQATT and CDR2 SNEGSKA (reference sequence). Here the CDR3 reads CSAARVRQAFF. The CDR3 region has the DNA TGCAGTGCTGCTAGAGTGAGACAAGCTTTCTTT.

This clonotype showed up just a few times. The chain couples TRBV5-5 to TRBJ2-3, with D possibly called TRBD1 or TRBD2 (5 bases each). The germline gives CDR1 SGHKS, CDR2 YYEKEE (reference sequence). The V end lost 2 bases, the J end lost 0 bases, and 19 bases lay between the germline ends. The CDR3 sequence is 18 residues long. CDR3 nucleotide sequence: TGTGCCAGCAGCTTCCGGGACGAAAGGAGGACTAGCACAGATACGCAGTATTTT. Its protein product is CASSFRDERRTSTDTQYF.

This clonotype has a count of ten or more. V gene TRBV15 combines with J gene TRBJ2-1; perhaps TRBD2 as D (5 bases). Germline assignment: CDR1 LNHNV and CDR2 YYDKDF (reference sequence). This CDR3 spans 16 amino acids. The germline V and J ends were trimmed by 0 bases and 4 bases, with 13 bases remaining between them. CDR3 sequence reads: CATSRDLGSSYNEQFF. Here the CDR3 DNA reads TGTGCCACCAGCAGAGATCTGGGGAGTTCATACAATGAGCAGTTCTTC.

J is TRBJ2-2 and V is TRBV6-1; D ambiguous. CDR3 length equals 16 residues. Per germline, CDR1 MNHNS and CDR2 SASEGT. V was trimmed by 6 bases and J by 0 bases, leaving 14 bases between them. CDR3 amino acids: CASSSPGSPNTGELFF. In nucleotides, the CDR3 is TGTGCCAGCAGCTCCCCCGGATCCCCGAACACCGGGGAGCTGTTTTTT.

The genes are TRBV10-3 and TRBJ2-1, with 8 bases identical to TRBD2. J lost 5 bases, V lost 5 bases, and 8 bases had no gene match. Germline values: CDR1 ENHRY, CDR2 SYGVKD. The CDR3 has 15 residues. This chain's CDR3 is CAISIREGYHNEQFF. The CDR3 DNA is TGTGCCATCAGTATCCGGGAGGGCTACCACAATGAGCAGTTCTTC.

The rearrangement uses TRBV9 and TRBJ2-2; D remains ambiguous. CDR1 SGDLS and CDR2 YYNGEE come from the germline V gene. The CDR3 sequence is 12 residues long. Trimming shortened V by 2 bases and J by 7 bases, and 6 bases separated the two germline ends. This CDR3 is CASSVRRGELFF. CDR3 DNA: TGTGCCAGCAGCGTCCGCCGCGGGGAGCTGTTTTTT.

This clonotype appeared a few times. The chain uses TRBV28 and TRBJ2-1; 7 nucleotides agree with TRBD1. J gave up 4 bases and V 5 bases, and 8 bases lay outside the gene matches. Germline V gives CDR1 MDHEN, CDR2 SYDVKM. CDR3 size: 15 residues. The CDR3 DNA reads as TGTGCCAGCAGTCGGACAGGTGTGGGATACAATGAGCAGTTCTTC. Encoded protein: CASSRTGVGYNEQFF.

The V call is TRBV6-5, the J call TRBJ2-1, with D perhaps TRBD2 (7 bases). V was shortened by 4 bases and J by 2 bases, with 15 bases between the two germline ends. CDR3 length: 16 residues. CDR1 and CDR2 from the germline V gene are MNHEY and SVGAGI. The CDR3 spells CASSWGGTSPYNEQFF. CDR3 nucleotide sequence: TGTGCCAGCAGTTGGGGGGGGACATCTCCCTACAATGAGCAGTTCTTC.

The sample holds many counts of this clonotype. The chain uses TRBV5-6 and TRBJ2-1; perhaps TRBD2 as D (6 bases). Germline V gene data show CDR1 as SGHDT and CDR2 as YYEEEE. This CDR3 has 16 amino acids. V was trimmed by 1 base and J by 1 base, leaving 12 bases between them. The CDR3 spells CASSLLRGGSYNEQFF. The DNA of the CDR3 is TGTGCCAGCAGCTTGTTGAGGGGAGGATCCTACAATGAGCAGTTCTTC.

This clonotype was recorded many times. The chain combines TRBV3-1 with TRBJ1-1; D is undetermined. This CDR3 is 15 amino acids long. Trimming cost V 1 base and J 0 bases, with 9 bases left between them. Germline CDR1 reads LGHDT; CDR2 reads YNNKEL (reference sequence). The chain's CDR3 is CASSQVGRMNTEAFF. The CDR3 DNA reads TGTGCCAGCAGCCAAGTTGGGAGGATGAACACTGAAGCTTTCTTT.

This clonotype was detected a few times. The CDR3 DNA follows: TGTGCCAGCAGTTTCGGGCCCTCTGGCGCTTTCTTT. Encoded protein: CASSFGPSGAFF. The V call is TRBV12-3 or TRBV12-4, the J call TRBJ1-1; no definite D call. Trimming took off 3 bases at V and 11 bases at J, with 13 bases between the two ends. CDR3 length equals 12 residues.

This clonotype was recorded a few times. CDR3: CASSIRTGKEKLFF. The CDR3, as DNA: TGTGCCAGCAGCATAAGGACAGGGAAAGAAAAACTGTTTTTT. The chain is built from TRBV7-2 and TRBJ1-4, with TRBD1 matching over 8 bases. CDR1 and CDR2 from the germline V gene are SGHTA and FQGNSA. The length of the CDR3 is 14 residues. The V segment lost 5 bases and the J segment 8 bases; nucleotides outside the gene matches: 7.